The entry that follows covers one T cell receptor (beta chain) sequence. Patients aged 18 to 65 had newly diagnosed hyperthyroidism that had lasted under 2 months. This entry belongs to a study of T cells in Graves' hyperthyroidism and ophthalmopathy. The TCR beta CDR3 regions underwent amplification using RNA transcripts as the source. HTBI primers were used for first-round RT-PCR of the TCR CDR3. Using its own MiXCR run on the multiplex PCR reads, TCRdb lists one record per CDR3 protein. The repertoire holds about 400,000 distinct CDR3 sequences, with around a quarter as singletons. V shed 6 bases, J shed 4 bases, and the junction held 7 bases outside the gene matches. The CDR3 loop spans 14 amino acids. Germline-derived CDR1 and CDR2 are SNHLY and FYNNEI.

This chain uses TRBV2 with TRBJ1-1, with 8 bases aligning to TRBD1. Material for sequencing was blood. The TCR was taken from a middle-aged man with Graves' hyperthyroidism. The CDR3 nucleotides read TGTGCCAGCAGAGCCCAGGGGGCGTCCACTGAAGCTTTCTTT. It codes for CASRAQGASTEAFF. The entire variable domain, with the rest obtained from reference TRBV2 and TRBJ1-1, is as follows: EPEVTQTPSHQVTQMGQEVILRCVPISNHLYFYWYRQILGQKVEFLVSFYNNEISEKSEIFDDQFSVERPDGSNFTLKIRSTKLEDSAMYFCASRAQGASTEAFFGQGTRLTVV.